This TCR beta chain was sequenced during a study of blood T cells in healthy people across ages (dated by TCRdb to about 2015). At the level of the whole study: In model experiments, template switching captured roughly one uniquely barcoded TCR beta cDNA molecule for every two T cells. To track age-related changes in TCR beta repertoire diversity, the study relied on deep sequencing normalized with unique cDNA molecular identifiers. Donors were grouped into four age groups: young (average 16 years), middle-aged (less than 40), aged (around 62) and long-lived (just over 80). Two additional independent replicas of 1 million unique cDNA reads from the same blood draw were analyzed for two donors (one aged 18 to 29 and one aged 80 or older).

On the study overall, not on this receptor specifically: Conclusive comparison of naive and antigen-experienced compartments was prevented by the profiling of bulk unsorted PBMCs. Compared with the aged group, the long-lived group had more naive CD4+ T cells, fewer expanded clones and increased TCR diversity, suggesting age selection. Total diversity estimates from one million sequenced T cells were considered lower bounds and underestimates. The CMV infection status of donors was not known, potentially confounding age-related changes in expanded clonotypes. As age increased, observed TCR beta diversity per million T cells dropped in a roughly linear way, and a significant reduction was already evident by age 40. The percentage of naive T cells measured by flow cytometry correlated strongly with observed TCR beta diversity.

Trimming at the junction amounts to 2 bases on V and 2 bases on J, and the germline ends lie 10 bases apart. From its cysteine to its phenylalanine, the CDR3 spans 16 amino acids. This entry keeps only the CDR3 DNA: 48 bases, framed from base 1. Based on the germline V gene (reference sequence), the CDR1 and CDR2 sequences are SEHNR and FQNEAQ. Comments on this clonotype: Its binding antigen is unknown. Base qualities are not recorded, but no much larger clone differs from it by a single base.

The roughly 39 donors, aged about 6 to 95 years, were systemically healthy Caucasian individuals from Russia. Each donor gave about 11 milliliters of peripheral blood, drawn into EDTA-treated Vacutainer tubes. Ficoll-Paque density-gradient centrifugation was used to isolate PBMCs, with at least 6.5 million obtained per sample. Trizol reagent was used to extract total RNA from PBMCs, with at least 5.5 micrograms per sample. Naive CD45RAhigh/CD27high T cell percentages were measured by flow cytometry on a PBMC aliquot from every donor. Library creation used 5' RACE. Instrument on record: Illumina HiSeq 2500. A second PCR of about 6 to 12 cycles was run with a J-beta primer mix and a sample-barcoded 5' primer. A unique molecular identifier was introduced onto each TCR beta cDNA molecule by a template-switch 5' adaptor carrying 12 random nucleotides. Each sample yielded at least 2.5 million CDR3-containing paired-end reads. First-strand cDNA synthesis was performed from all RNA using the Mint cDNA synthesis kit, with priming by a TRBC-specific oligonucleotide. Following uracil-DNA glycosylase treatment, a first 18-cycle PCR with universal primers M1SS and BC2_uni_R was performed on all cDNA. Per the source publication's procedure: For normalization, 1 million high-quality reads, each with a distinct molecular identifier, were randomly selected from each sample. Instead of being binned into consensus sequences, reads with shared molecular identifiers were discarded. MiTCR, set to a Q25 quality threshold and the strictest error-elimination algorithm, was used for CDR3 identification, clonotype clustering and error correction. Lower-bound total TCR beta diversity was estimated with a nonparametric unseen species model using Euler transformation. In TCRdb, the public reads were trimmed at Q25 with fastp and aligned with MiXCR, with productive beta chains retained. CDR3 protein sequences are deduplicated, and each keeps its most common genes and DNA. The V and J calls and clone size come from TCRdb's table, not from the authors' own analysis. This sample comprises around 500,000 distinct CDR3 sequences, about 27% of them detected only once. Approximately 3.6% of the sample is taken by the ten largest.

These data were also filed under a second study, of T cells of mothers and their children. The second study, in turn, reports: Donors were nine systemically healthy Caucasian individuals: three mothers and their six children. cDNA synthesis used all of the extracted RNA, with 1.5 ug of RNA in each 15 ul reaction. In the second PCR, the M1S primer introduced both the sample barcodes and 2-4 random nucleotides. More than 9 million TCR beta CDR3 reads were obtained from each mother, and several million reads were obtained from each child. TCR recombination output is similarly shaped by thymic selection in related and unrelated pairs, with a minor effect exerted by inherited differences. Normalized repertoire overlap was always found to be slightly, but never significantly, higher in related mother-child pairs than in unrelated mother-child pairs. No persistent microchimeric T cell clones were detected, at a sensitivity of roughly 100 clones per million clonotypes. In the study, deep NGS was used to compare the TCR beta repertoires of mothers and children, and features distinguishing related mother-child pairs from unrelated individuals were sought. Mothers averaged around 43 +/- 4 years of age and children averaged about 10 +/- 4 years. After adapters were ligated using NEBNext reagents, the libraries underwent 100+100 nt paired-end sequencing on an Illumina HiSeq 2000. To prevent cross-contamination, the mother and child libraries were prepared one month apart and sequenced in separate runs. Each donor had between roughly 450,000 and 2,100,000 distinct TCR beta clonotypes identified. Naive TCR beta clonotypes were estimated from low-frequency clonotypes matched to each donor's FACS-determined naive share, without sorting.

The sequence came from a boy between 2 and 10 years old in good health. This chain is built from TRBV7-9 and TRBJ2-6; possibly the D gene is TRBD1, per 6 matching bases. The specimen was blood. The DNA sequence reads TGTGCCAGCAGCTTACCCGGGACAACTGGGGCCAACGTCCTGACTTTC. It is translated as CASSLPGTTGANVLTF.